Listed here are 18 T cell receptor beta chains from one sample, sequenced in a study of T-cell memory formation after mild COVID-19. MiXCR was run by TCRdb on the 5' RACE reads, yielding one entry per CDR3 protein. Among some 600,000 distinct CDR3 sequences listed, roughly 17% were seen once. Sequencing input: PBMCs or a T cell subset sorted from them (not recorded which). All receptors derive from an adult woman who had mild COVID-19 (a few samples of this study predate the infection). Cell type and time point are not known.

V is TRBV7-3 and J is TRBJ2-3, with unresolved D. Trimming left V 3 bases short and J 2 bases short, with 12 bases between. The CDR3 has 15 amino acids. CDR1 is SGHTA, CDR2 FQGTGA, per germline. CDR3 loop: CASSFRHGPTDTQYF. In nucleotides, the CDR3 is TGTGCCAGCAGCTTCAGACACGGACCCACAGATACGCAGTATTTT. The entire variable domain, with the rest obtained from reference TRBV7-3 and TRBJ2-3, is as follows: GAGVSQTPSNKVTEKGKYVELRCDPISGHTALYWYRQSLGQGPEFLIYFQGTGAADDSGLPNDRFFAVRPEGSVSTLKIQRTERGDSAVYLCASSFRHGPTDTQYFGPGTRLTVL.

This clonotype was found a few times. J is TRBJ2-5 and V is TRBV20-1; the match to TRBD2 covers 13 bases. The CDR3 is made up of 15 amino acids. The ends lost 1 base at V and 4 bases at J; junction bases unmatched: 3. Germline assignment: CDR1 DFQATT and CDR2 SNEGSKA (reference sequence). The CDR3 reads CSARGLAGGGETQYF. CDR3 nucleotide sequence: TGCAGTGCTAGAGGACTAGCGGGGGGTGGAGAGACCCAGTACTTC.

This chain joins TRBV10-3 and TRBJ2-1; TRBD2 matches at 9 bases. Germline trimming cut 0 bases from V and 0 bases from J; bases unmatched to any gene: 6. This CDR3 is 18 amino acids long. In germline, CDR1 is ENHRY, CDR2 SYGVKD. CDR3 in amino acids: CAISESKGLAFSYNEQFF. The CDR3, as DNA: TGTGCCATCAGTGAGTCGAAGGGACTAGCCTTCTCCTACAATGAGCAGTTCTTC.

This clonotype was counted a few times. The chain couples TRBV9 to TRBJ2-7; possible D gene TRBD1, 6 bases. Germline CDR1 reads SGDLS; CDR2 reads YYNGEE. V lost 4 bases and J lost 3, with 20 bases in between. CDR3 size: 16 residues. CDR3 region: CASSPGVGTRRYEQYF. In DNA form, the CDR3 reads TGTGCCAGCAGCCCAGGCGTGGGGACACGGCGCTACGAGCAGTACTTC.

This clonotype was recorded a few times. The CDR3, as DNA: TGTGCCAGCAGCTTAGCGGGAGCCCAAGAGCAGTACTTC. This gives the protein CASSLAGAQEQYF. V is TRBV7-9 and J is TRBJ2-7; D is perhaps TRBD2 (5 bases). V shed 0 bases and J shed 7 bases, with 10 bases lying between them. The CDR3 loop spans 13 amino acids. Germline CDR1 SEHNR, CDR2 FQNEAQ (reference sequence).

The table lists this clonotype with a few counts. The chain joins TRBV5-6 to TRBJ1-1, with a possible D match to TRBD1 (5 bases). The V gene lost 5 bases and the J gene lost 1 base, with 12 bases spanning the gap. CDR1 is SGHDT, CDR2 YYEEEE, per germline. This CDR3 has 14 residues. The CDR3, as DNA: TGTGCCAGCAGGGCGGGACGGACGAACACTGAAGCTTTCTTT. It codes for CASRAGRTNTEAFF.

This clonotype was observed a handful of times. The V and J genes are TRBV29-1 and TRBJ2-7; TRBD1 agrees at 9 bases. The CDR3 consists of 14 residues. Germline V CDR1 and CDR2: SQVTM, ANQGSEA. J was trimmed by 0 bases and V by 6 bases; bases with no gene match: 6. The CDR3 spells CSVAGTGPSYEQYF. CDR3 sequence (DNA): TGCAGCGTCGCCGGGACAGGGCCCTCCTACGAGCAGTACTTC.

CDR3 DNA sequence: TGCAGTGCTAACCCAGGGGGCTACGAGCAGTACTTC. Protein product: CSANPGGYEQYF. The chain is built from TRBV20-1 and TRBJ2-7; 7 bases align to TRBD1. This CDR3 contains 12 residues. Trimming at V came to 4 bases and at J to 3 bases, leaving 3 bases not matched to a gene. The germline V gene encodes CDR1 DFQATT and CDR2 SNEGSKA (reference sequence).

V and J are TRBV20-1 and TRBJ2-3, with a tentative D call TRBD2 (6 bases). The CDR3 extends over 15 amino acids. V was clipped by 2 bases and J by 1 base, with 13 bases between them. Germline V lookup: CDR1 DFQATT, CDR2 SNEGSKA (reference sequence). The CDR3 DNA sequence: TGCAGTGCTAGACCCCCCGGGGGTGGCACAGATACGCAGTATTTT. This encodes CSARPPGGGTDTQYF.

The chain is built from TRBV12-3 or TRBV12-4 and TRBJ2-7; a possible D gene is TRBD1 (6 bases). The CDR3 totals 15 residues. V was shortened by 6 bases and J by 4 bases, with 19 bases between the two germline ends. The CDR3 reads CASRSGGSGAYEQYF. The CDR3 DNA is TGTGCCAGCAGGTCGGGTGGTTCAGGGGCTTACGAGCAGTACTTC.

The chain links TRBV7-8 to TRBJ1-5, with 11 bases that match TRBD1. The CDR3 contains 17 residues. V shed 0 bases, J shed 4 bases, and the junction held 5 bases outside the gene matches. Germline assignment: CDR1 SGHVS and CDR2 FQNEAQ. CDR3 loop: CASSLAGTGGGNQPQHF. DNA for the CDR3: TGTGCCAGCAGCTTAGCGGGGACAGGGGGAGGTAATCAGCCCCAGCATTTT.

This clonotype was seen a few times. The chain is built from TRBV10-3 and TRBJ2-1, with TRBD1 as a possible D gene (5 bases). Germline V gene data show CDR1 as ENHRY and CDR2 as SYGVKD. The ends were cut back, 6 bases at V and 6 bases at J, with 12 bases in the middle. The CDR3 runs to 13 residues. The CDR3 DNA reads as TGTGCCATCAGCCAGGGTGATGTCAATGAGCAGTTCTTC. Translation: CAISQGDVNEQFF.

This clonotype was detected a few times. The chain uses TRBV20-1 and TRBJ2-7, with 12 bases that match TRBD2. CDR1 and CDR2 (germline): DFQATT, SNEGSKA (reference sequence). Trimming took 6 bases from V and 3 from J; bases not matched to a gene: 9. The CDR3 is 15 amino acids. CDR3 in amino acids: CSAPRLAGAHYEQYF. CDR3 in DNA: TGCAGTGCCCCGCGACTAGCGGGAGCCCACTACGAGCAGTACTTC.

Only a few counts were recorded for this clonotype. This sequence joins TRBV28 and TRBJ2-7, with 10 bases that match TRBD1. The CDR3 extends over 15 amino acids. The V gene's germline CDR1 is MDHEN and CDR2 SYDVKM. Trimming removed 6 bases from V and 1 base from J; junction bases left unmatched: 6. In nucleotides, the CDR3 is TGTGCCAGCAGGCAAGGGACAGGGGATTCCTACGAGCAGTACTTC. This translates into CASRQGTGDSYEQYF.

V is TRBV7-9 and J is TRBJ2-1; 7 nucleotides match TRBD2. CDR3 length: 15 residues. CDR1 and CDR2 (germline): SEHNR, FQNEAQ (reference sequence). V trimming: 1 base; J trimming: 7 bases; junction bases outside the gene matches: 7. CDR3 sequence (DNA): TGTGCCAGCAGCTTAGTCCAGCGGGATGGGAATGAGCAGTTCTTC. Its translation is CASSLVQRDGNEQFF.

V is TRBV6-1 and J is TRBJ1-2, with no clear D. The V end lost 4 bases, the J end lost 4 bases, and 10 bases lay between the germline ends. The length of the CDR3 is 13 residues. Germline V gives CDR1 MNHNS, CDR2 SASEGT. CDR3 sequence (DNA): TGTGCCAGCAGTGCGACGGACTTCTATGGCTACACCTTC. Protein: CASSATDFYGYTF.

This chain links TRBV6-5 with TRBJ2-7; no reliable D call. V dropped 0 bases and J dropped 5 bases, with 14 bases sitting between them. The CDR3 totals 15 residues. CDR1 is MNHEY and CDR2 is SVGAGI in the germline V gene. The chain's CDR3 is CASSYSIDTVHEQYF. The CDR3 region has the DNA TGTGCCAGCAGTTACTCGATTGACACAGTGCACGAGCAGTACTTC.

The chain is built from TRBV7-2 and TRBJ2-3; 7 bases align to TRBD2. The CDR3 runs to 18 residues. Germline CDR1 SGHTA, CDR2 FQGNSA. J lost 2 bases, V lost 2 bases, and 13 bases had no gene match. In DNA, the CDR3 is TGTGCCAGCAGCTTAAGGCCGGCGGCGGGGGTATCCACAGATACGCAGTATTTT. It translates to CASSLRPAAGVSTDTQYF.